This entry describes one T cell receptor (beta chain). These data originate in a study of blood T cell repertoires in COVID-19. As for the study in general: The United States, Italy and Spain provided the acute and convalescent COVID-19 samples. PBMCs, B-cell-depleted T cells, or T cells provided the cDNA or gDNA that made up the material.

With 3 bases clipped from V and 2 bases from J, the junction kept 7 bases outside the gene matches. The CDR3 has 17 amino acids. The germline gives CDR1 KGHSH, CDR2 LQKENI. Participants were aged roughly 18 to 89 years from around 25 US areas. Participants' own reports of clinical history determined their cohort assignment. Profiled with immunoSEQ multiplex PCR; TCRdb holds only in-frame clones, not every one. The data hold roughly 290,000 clones, with 87% observed a single time. The receptor was isolated from a woman between 35 and 50 years old who had recovered from COVID-19. Sequenced sample: PBMCs or T cells enriched from blood (not recorded which). The V call is TRBV18, the J call TRBJ1-2, with 12 bases lining up with TRBD1. The DNA for the CDR3 is TGTGCCAGCTCACCGGTGGGACAGGGGGCAGTAAACTATGGCTACACCTTC. Translated: CASSPVGQGAVNYGYTF.